Each of the 13 T cell receptor beta chains below was sequenced from the same sample in a study of T cells after yellow fever vaccination (dated 2019 in TCRdb). Receptor amplification or capture employed 5' RACE. TCRdb lists the instrument as Illumina HiSeq 2500. TCRdb reworked the public reads: Q25 trimming with fastp, MiXCR clone assembly, productive beta chains retained. Rows with one shared CDR3 protein collapse into an entry with the most common genes and DNA. This sample has hundreds of thousands of distinct CDR3 sequences in its table, and 17% of those were observed once. The ten most abundant clones make up 15% to 20% of the sample. Reading the label with the study, this specimen's treatment or condition is: live attenuated yellow fever vaccine strain. Specimen: PBMCs, collected 4 to 6 days after the first yellow fever vaccination. Source of these receptors: a man between 18 and 29 years old who received the YFV17D yellow fever vaccine.

The chain uses TRBV6-1 and TRBJ2-7; D ambiguous. Germline values: CDR1 MNHNS, CDR2 SASEGT. V lost 3 bases to trimming and J lost 0 bases, with 12 bases between them. The CDR3 is 15 residues long. CDR3 nucleotide sequence: TGTGCCAGCAGTGAGAACCACTGGATCTCCTACGAGCAGTACGTC. It specifies CASSENHWISYEQYV.

This clonotype has only a few counts. J is TRBJ1-5 and V is TRBV20-1, with D perhaps TRBD1 (5 bases). Germline-derived CDR1 and CDR2 are DFQATT and SNEGSKA (reference sequence). V was pared by 1 base and J by 4 bases, with 11 bases between. There are 14 residues in the CDR3. The CDR3: CSARAVGPNQPQHF. DNA for the CDR3: TGCAGTGCTAGAGCCGTGGGACCAAATCAGCCCCAGCATTTT.

This chain joins TRBV7-9 and TRBJ2-1; D may be TRBD1 or TRBD2 (5 bases each). Germline assignment: CDR1 SEHNR and CDR2 FQNEAQ (reference sequence). The CDR3 is 14 amino acids. Trimming stripped 5 bases from V and 10 bases from J, with 18 bases between. The DNA for the CDR3 is TGTGCCAGCAGCCGAGAGACCACTTGGGGGGAGCAGTTCTTC. Translated, it gives CASSRETTWGEQFF.

This clonotype was counted ten times or more. This chain connects TRBV5-1 to TRBJ2-2; 7 nucleotides agree with TRBD2. V gave up 4 bases and J gave up 0 bases; unmatched junction bases: 3. The CDR3 has 15 amino acids. Germline CDR1 SGHRS, CDR2 YFSETQ. This CDR3 is CASSPGTTNTGELFF. Written as DNA, the CDR3 is TGCGCCAGCAGCCCCGGGACTACGAACACCGGGGAGCTGTTTTTT.

The CDR3 loop reads CASSLQGGSNTGELFF. CDR3 DNA sequence: TGTGCCAGCAGCTTACAGGGTGGTTCGAACACCGGGGAGCTGTTTTTT. The J gene is TRBJ2-2, the V gene TRBV7-8; D possibly corresponds to TRBD1 (5 bases). Germline CDR1 is SGHVS and CDR2 is FQNEAQ. The V end lost 2 bases, the J end lost 0 bases, and 10 bases lay between the germline ends. CDR3 size: 16 residues.

The V and J genes are TRBV29-1 and TRBJ1-1, with D perhaps TRBD1 (5 bases). This CDR3 is 13 amino acids long. Germline V lookup: CDR1 SQVTM, CDR2 ANQGSEA. V was clipped by 3 bases and J by 5 bases, with 13 bases between them. The CDR3 DNA follows: TGCAGCGTTGATAGGCCCGGGGGAACTGAAGCTTTCTTT. Translation gives CSVDRPGGTEAFF.

The sample holds a few counts of this clonotype. The chain has TRBV7-3 and TRBJ2-7; either TRBD1 or TRBD2 may supply D (6 bases each). Germline V lookup: CDR1 SGHTA, CDR2 FQGTGA. V lost 1 base and J 3 bases, leaving 19 bases between the germline ends. The CDR3 is made up of 17 amino acids. The CDR3 protein is CASSLKGGGWASYEQYV. The CDR3 region has the DNA TGTGCCAGCAGCTTAAAAGGGGGAGGTTGGGCCAGCTACGAGCAGTACGTC.

The CDR3 here is CASSQHPGGQSLIDEQFF. The CDR3 coding sequence is TGCGCCAGCAGCCAACATCCTGGAGGTCAATCCCTTATCGATGAGCAGTTCTTC. The rearrangement links TRBV4-3 to TRBJ2-1; D may be TRBD2 (5 bases). Germline values: CDR1 LGHNA, CDR2 YSLEER. The CDR3 covers 18 residues. Between the trimmed V and J ends, which lost 2 bases and 8 bases, there was a span of 25 bases.

V usage is TRBV3-1 and J usage is TRBJ2-7; no definite D call. Per the germline V gene, CDR1 is LGHDT and CDR2 is YNNKEL (reference sequence). V dropped 0 bases and J dropped 3 bases, with 6 bases sitting between them. This CDR3 region has 13 residues. The DNA of the CDR3 is TGTGCCAGCAGCCAAGAGGGCGGCTACGAGCAGTACGTC. This gives the protein CASSQEGGYEQYV.

This clonotype occurred many times. This sequence joins TRBV5-1 and TRBJ2-2; 10 nucleotides agree with TRBD1. This CDR3 is built from 15 residues. The germline CDR1 and CDR2 sequences are SGHRS and YFSETQ. Trimming took 4 bases from V and 4 from J; bases not matched to a gene: 4. The CDR3 reads CASSDRTGGTGELFF. CDR3 DNA: TGCGCCAGCAGCGACCGGACAGGGGGCACCGGGGAGCTGTTTTTT.

The chain couples TRBV4-3 to TRBJ2-7; 9 bases fit TRBD1. Trimming at V came to 0 bases and at J to 2 bases, leaving 2 bases not matched to a gene. The CDR3 sequence is 15 residues long. Germline-derived CDR1 and CDR2 are LGHNA and YSLEER. The CDR3 coding sequence is TGCGCCAGCAGCCAAGACGGGACAGGGCCCTACGAGCAGTACTTC. Protein: CASSQDGTGPYEQYF.

The DNA for the CDR3 is TGCAGTGCAGGACTGGGTCTGAGCACAGATACGCAGTATTTT. Residues: CSAGLGLSTDTQYF. The chain joins TRBV20-1 to TRBJ2-3, with TRBD2 as a possible D gene (5 bases). CDR3 length equals 14 residues. V gave up 6 bases and J gave up 0 bases, with 13 bases separating them. Looked up from germline, CDR1 is DFQATT and CDR2 is SNEGSKA (reference sequence).

This clonotype was counted only a few times. The chain couples TRBV20-1 to TRBJ2-1; D may be TRBD2 (7 bases). Germline CDR1 and CDR2: DFQATT and SNEGSKA (reference sequence). This CDR3 contains 15 residues. Trimming removed 0 bases from V and 7 bases from J, with 16 bases in between. CDR3 bases: TGCAGTGCTAGAGACATCCGGGGGGCCAGGAATGAGCAGTTCTTC. It translates to CSARDIRGARNEQFF.